Sequencing of this T cell receptor (beta chain) was carried out in a study of PD-L1 blockade in urothelial cancer. The length of the CDR3 is 13 residues. V lost 6 bases and J lost 5; bases outside the gene matches: 6. Germline V CDR1 and CDR2: KGHSH, LQKENI. Measured with immunoSEQ multiplex PCR; TCRdb has only the in-frame clones, and not every one. Of roughly 63,000 clones in the sample, 81% were seen once. Time point meaning: pretreatment peripheral blood. The sample here was PBMCs, taken around atezolizumab (anti-PD-L1) treatment. The V and J genes are TRBV18 and TRBJ1-2, with 7 bases identical to TRBD1. The sequence was collected from a man in his 70s with urothelial cancer. CDR3 nucleotides: TGTGCCAGCTCCCCTGACAGGGAATATGGCTACACCTTC. Protein sequence: CASSPDREYGYTF.